This T cell receptor (beta chain) was sequenced for a study of human T cells and chemical hapten exposure. As for the study in general: Yields of TCR per sample differed, chiefly owing to small differences in pooled library volume.

Time point reported: patch test 3, about 24 weeks after DPC sensitization. Treatment meaning: therapeutic diphenylcyclopropenone sensitization with weekly scalp DPC. Blood was collected ahead of every patch test applied. The CDR3 is 15 residues long. Germline V gene lookup returns CDR1 DFQATT and CDR2 SNEGSKA (reference sequence). Trimming removed 3 bases from V and 0 bases from J; junction bases left unmatched: 5. On this clonotype: Its antigen is undetermined.

In the original workflow: Samples had a median of around 96,000 TCRs, ranging about 23,224 to 700,000. TCRdb passed the RACE reads through MiXCR, listing each CDR3 protein once. TCRdb, not the authors, supplied the V and J calls. The sample lists more than 95,000 distinct CDR3 sequences, 25% to 35% occurring once. Study outcomes and limitations: Those TCRs sitting above 1 in 1000 frequency stayed the same with DPC sensitization.

This material consisted of whole blood, taken in connection with sensitization to the hapten diphenylcyclopropenone (DPC). The receptor was isolated from a man aged 35-49 years with alopecia areata. Some clones in this sample may be carry-over from other donors' samples. This chain links TRBV20-1 with TRBJ1-3, with TRBD1 matching over 7 bases. The CDR3 nucleotides are TGCAGTGCTAGTGAGGGGGCAGGCTCTGGAAACACCATATATTTT. Amino acid sequence: CSASEGAGSGNTIYF.